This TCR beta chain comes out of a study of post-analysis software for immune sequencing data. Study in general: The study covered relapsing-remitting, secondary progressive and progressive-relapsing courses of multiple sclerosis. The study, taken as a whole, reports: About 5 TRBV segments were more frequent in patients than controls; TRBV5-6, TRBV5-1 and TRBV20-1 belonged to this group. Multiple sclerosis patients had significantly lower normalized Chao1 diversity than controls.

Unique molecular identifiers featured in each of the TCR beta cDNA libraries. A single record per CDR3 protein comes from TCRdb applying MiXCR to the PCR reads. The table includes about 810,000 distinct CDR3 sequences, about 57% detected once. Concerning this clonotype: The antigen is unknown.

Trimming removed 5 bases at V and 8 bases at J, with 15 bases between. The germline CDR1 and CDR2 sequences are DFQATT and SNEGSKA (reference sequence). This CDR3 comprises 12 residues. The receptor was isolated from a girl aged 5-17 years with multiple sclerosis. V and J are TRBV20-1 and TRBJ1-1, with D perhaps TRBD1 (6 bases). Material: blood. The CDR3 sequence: CSARGGGAEAFF. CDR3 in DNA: TGCAGTGCTCGGGGAGGGGGGGCGGAAGCTTTCTTT.